The present TCR beta chain was sequenced within a study of graft-versus-host responses after intestinal transplantation. Clones were read by immunoSEQ multiplex PCR, and TCRdb kept only the in-frame ones, dropping some. The sample holds about 71,000 clones, 90% seen once. V gave up 3 bases and J gave up 5 bases, with 22 bases separating them. This CDR3 has 17 amino acids. The germline CDR1 and CDR2 sequences are SGHAT and FQNNGV. A note on this clone: Its target is not known.

V is TRBV11-2 and J is TRBJ1-1; weak D call: TRBD1 (6 bases). The sequence came from a human donor who received an intestinal transplant. The input for sequencing was unstimulated CD8+ T cells sorted from spleen or lymph node cells, taken before intestinal transplant. The CDR3 loop is CASSLSPGGGLGTEAFF. The DNA of the CDR3 is TGTGCCAGCAGCTTGTCGCCCGGGGGGGGGCTGGGTACTGAAGCTTTCTTT.